This entry lists 28 T cell receptor beta chains sequenced from one sample in a study of Tregs in tolerant kidney transplant recipients. Here immunoSEQ multiplex PCR was the method, and the copy in TCRdb shows in-frame clones only, minus some. The data show around 85,000 clones, around 93% seen once. Specimen: Tregs from blood, collected before the transplant. The source is a human donor who received a combined kidney and bone marrow transplant.

This rearrangement joins TRBV28 to TRBJ2-5, with D possibly TRBD1 on 6 matching bases. V dropped 5 bases and J dropped 4 bases, with 14 bases sitting between them. Germline-derived CDR1 and CDR2 are MDHEN and SYDVKM. CDR3 length equals 14 residues. CDR3 in amino acids: CASSRDKVRETQYF. DNA for the CDR3: TGTGCCAGCAGTCGGGACAAAGTACGAGAGACCCAGTACTTC.

The rearrangement uses TRBV15 and TRBJ1-4; 7 positions match TRBD1. The CDR3 contains 13 residues. The V gene end was trimmed by 5 bases and the J gene end by 8 bases; junction bases not matched to a gene: 5. The V gene's germline CDR1 is LNHNV and CDR2 YYDKDF (reference sequence). The CDR3 nucleotides are TGTGCCACCAGCCGGACAGGAAGCGAAAAACTGTTTTTT. This translates into CATSRTGSEKLFF.

V is TRBV5-1 and J is TRBJ1-5; D might be TRBD1 (5 bases). The CDR3 consists of 14 residues. V lost 0 bases, J lost 3 bases, and 7 bases lay in between. Germline V gene sequence: CDR1 SGHRS, CDR2 YFSETQ. The CDR3, as DNA: TGCGCCAGCAGCTTGGCAGGGCCCAATCAGCCCCAGCATTTT. The encoded protein is CASSLAGPNQPQHF.

This chain uses TRBV18 with TRBJ2-7; D may be TRBD2 (6 bases). This CDR3 region has 14 residues. Looked up from germline, CDR1 is KGHSH and CDR2 is LQKENI. V was cut by 3 bases and J by 5 bases, with 14 bases left in between. CDR3 coding DNA: TGTGCCAGCTCACCGGTCAGGGAGCGGGACGAGCAGTACTTC. Encoded protein: CASSPVRERDEQYF.

This rearrangement joins TRBV6-1 to TRBJ1-3; D uncertain. The CDR3 totals 14 residues. V dropped 2 bases and J dropped 8 bases, with 13 bases sitting between them. Germline V gene sequence: CDR1 MNHNS, CDR2 SASEGT. As DNA, the CDR3 is TGTGCCAGCAGTGAATCTCATAAGGGATACACCATATATTTT. Its translation is CASSESHKGYTIYF.

This chain uses TRBV18 with TRBJ2-5; D uncertain. Matching the DNA end better, TRBJ2-7 makes the J call doubtful. CDR3 length: 14 amino acids. Per germline, CDR1 KGHSH and CDR2 LQKENI. CDR3 sequence: CASSPPAGVYEQYF. CDR3 DNA: TGTGCCAGCTCACCACCGGCAGGTGTCTACGAGCAGTACTTC.

This chain uses TRBV5-1 with TRBJ2-4; 9 bases map to TRBD2. The CDR3 contains 15 residues. V lost 2 bases, J lost 0 bases, and 0 bases stayed unmatched. Germline-derived CDR1 and CDR2 are SGHRS and YFSETQ. The CDR3 DNA reads as TGCGCCAGCAGCTTACTAGCGGGAGCCAAAAACATTCAGTACTTC. Its protein is CASSLLAGAKNIQYF.

V is TRBV5-1 and J is TRBJ1-5, with D possibly matching TRBD1 (5 bases). Germline-derived CDR1 and CDR2 are SGHRS and YFSETQ. This CDR3 has 14 amino acids. Trimming took 0 bases from V and 5 from J, leaving 9 bases between them. CDR3 in amino acids: CASSLAGGDQPQHF. The CDR3 bases are TGCGCCAGCAGCTTGGCCGGGGGGGATCAGCCCCAGCATTTT. Drawing the rest from reference TRBV5-1 and TRBJ1-5, the complete variable domain is KAGVTQTPRYLIKTRGQQVTLSCSPISGHRSVSWYQQTPGQGLQFLFEYFSETQRNKGNFPGRFSGRQFSNSRSEMNVSTLELGDSALYLCASSLAGGDQPQHFGDGTRLSIL.

The chain uses TRBV28 and TRBJ2-1, with no clear D. Trimming left V 6 bases short and J 0 bases short, with 18 bases between. CDR3 size: 17 residues. From germline, CDR1 is MDHEN and CDR2 SYDVKM. The chain's CDR3 is CASSQLDSANSYNEQFF. The CDR3 DNA sequence: TGTGCCAGCAGCCAGCTAGACTCCGCTAACTCCTACAATGAGCAGTTCTTC.

The chain couples TRBV5-4 to TRBJ2-1; D not certain. CDR1 and CDR2 from the germline V gene are SGHNT and YYREEE (reference sequence). The V and J ends lost 4 bases and 2 bases respectively, with 10 bases between them. The CDR3 has 14 amino acids. As DNA, the CDR3 is TGTGCCAGCAGCCGCCCTATCCCCTACAATGAGCAGTTCTTC. Protein product: CASSRPIPYNEQFF.

This chain connects TRBV4-2 to TRBJ2-7; D may be TRBD2 (5 bases). Germline CDR1 is LGHNA and CDR2 is YNFKEQ. This CDR3 has 12 residues. Trimming removed 3 bases from V and 3 bases from J, with 6 bases in between. CDR3 DNA: TGTGCCAGCAGCCATACTAGCTACGAGCAGTACTTC. It yields the protein CASSHTSYEQYF.

This clone was observed once. This chain links TRBV29-1 with TRBJ2-3, with D tentatively TRBD1 (5 bases). CDR3 length: 13 residues. Germline V gene sequence: CDR1 SQVTM, CDR2 ANQGSEA. The CDR3 sequence: CSTGSRALDTQYF. The DNA for the CDR3 is TGCAGTACAGGTTCCAGGGCCCTAGATACGCAGTATTTT.

This clone has just one count. The chain carries TRBV7-9 and TRBJ2-5, with D uncertain. The J call could be wrong; TRBJ2-7 is a better fit for the DNA end. The germline CDR1 and CDR2 sequences are SEHNR and FQNEAQ (reference sequence). CDR3 size: 12 residues. The CDR3 is CASSLSEYEQYF. The CDR3 nucleotides are TGTGCCAGCAGCTTGTCCGAATACGAGCAGTACTTC.

This sequence joins TRBV5-1 and TRBJ2-3, with 8 bases lining up with TRBD2. The trim removed 0 bases at V and 5 bases at J, leaving 5 bases unmatched. The CDR3 totals 15 residues. Germline V gives CDR1 SGHRS, CDR2 YFSETQ. CDR3 loop: CASSLGLAREDTQYF. Written as DNA, the CDR3 is TGCGCCAGCAGCTTGGGACTAGCGAGGGAAGATACGCAGTATTTT. The full variable domain, completed using reference TRBV5-1 and TRBJ2-3, is KAGVTQTPRYLIKTRGQQVTLSCSPISGHRSVSWYQQTPGQGLQFLFEYFSETQRNKGNFPGRFSGRQFSNSRSEMNVSTLELGDSALYLCASSLGLAREDTQYFGPGTRLTVL.

V and J are TRBV4-3 and TRBJ2-1; D gene ambiguous. CDR3 length equals 15 residues. The germline V gene encodes CDR1 LGHNA and CDR2 YSLEER. Trimming shortened V by 0 bases and J by 0 bases, and 6 bases separated the two germline ends. CDR3 nucleotide sequence: TGCGCCAGCAGCCAAGATCAGAGCTCCTACAATGAGCAGTTCTTC. Translating gives CASSQDQSSYNEQFF.

This clone appeared once. The gene calls are TRBV6-6 and TRBJ1-5; TRBD1 aligns across 8 bases. Germline assignment: CDR1 MNHNY and CDR2 SVGAGI (reference sequence). Trimming cost V 5 bases and J 6 bases; bases outside gene matches: 9. This CDR3 is 15 amino acids long. CDR3 DNA sequence: TGTGCCAGCAGTCGAGAGGACAGGGTCAGTCAGCCCCAGCATTTT. This encodes CASSREDRVSQPQHF.

The rearrangement links TRBV7-2 to TRBJ1-3; TRBD1 might be the D (6 bases). The CDR3 runs to 19 residues. Germline V gives CDR1 SGHTA, CDR2 FQGNSA. The germline V and J ends were trimmed by 2 bases and 0 bases, with 20 bases remaining between them. The DNA for the CDR3 is TGTGCCAGCAGCTTAAGGGGCGTAGGGACACCTCTCTCTGGAAACACCATATATTTT. Its translation is CASSLRGVGTPLSGNTIYF.

V and J are TRBV5-1 and TRBJ2-2; a possible D gene is TRBD1 (6 bases). The CDR3 has 16 residues. Per germline, CDR1 SGHRS and CDR2 YFSETQ. The V end was cut by 4 bases, the J end by 0 bases, with 13 bases between. The CDR3 spells CASSKDTGTNTGELFF. CDR3 DNA sequence: TGCGCCAGCAGCAAGGACACAGGGACGAACACCGGGGAGCTGTTTTTT.

The chain has TRBV30 and TRBJ2-3, with 11 bases identical to TRBD1. This CDR3 has 15 residues. Germline V gene data show CDR1 as GTSNPN and CDR2 as SVGIG (reference sequence). The trim removed 1 base at V and 1 base at J, leaving 1 base unmatched. CDR3 sequence: CAWSGTGGRTDTQYF. DNA of the CDR3: TGTGCCTGGAGTGGGACAGGGGGCCGCACAGATACGCAGTATTTT.

This clone appeared a few times. The J gene is TRBJ2-7, the V gene TRBV6-6; D is possibly TRBD2 (5 bases). This CDR3 spans 14 amino acids. Trimming took 5 bases from V and 3 from J, leaving 14 bases between them. From germline, CDR1 is MNHNY and CDR2 SVGAGI (reference sequence). The DNA of the CDR3 is TGTGCCAGCAGTACTAGAATGGCCCTCTACGAGCAGTACTTC. Amino acids: CASSTRMALYEQYF.

The V call is TRBV12-5, the J call TRBJ2-2, with TRBD2 matching over 10 bases. The CDR3 has 17 residues. Germline V gives CDR1 LGHNT, CDR2 FRNRAP. After removal of 0 bases from V and 5 bases from J, the junction contained 6 bases not matched to a gene. CDR3 residues: CASGLVWTSGNTGELFF. Written as DNA, the CDR3 is TGTGCTAGTGGTTTGGTCTGGACTAGCGGAAATACCGGGGAGCTGTTTTTT.

The chain carries TRBV19 and TRBJ1-5; no clear D. Germline V lookup: CDR1 LNHDA, CDR2 SQIVND (reference sequence). The CDR3 runs 14 residues. Trimming left V 3 bases short and J 3 bases short, with 9 bases between. The CDR3 region is CASSIESFNQPQHF. The CDR3 coding sequence is TGTGCCAGTAGTATCGAAAGCTTCAATCAGCCCCAGCATTTT. The full variable domain, rest sourced from reference TRBV19 and TRBJ1-5, is DGGITQSPKYLFRKEGQNVTLSCEQNLNHDAMYWYRQDPGQGLRLIYYSQIVNDFQKGDIAEGYSVSREKKESFPLTVTSAQKNPTAFYLCASSIESFNQPQHFGDGTRLSIL.

The rearrangement uses TRBV5-1 and TRBJ2-1; unclear D gene. CDR1 and CDR2 from the germline V gene are SGHRS and YFSETQ. Trimming cost V 2 bases and J 4 bases, with 4 bases left between them. This CDR3 contains 12 residues. The CDR3 DNA is TGCGCCAGCAGCTTTAGTTACAATGAGCAGTTCTTC. Encoded protein: CASSFSYNEQFF.

This clone came up once. V usage is TRBV27 and J usage is TRBJ2-5, with D possibly TRBD1 on 5 matching bases. Deletions cut 6 bases from V and 2 bases from J, with 16 bases between. The CDR3 consists of 15 residues. CDR1 MNHEY and CDR2 SMNVEV come from the germline V gene (reference sequence). CDR3 sequence (DNA): TGTGCCAGCAGCTCTACCCGCGCAGGGCAAGAGACCCAGTACTTC. Translated, it gives CASSSTRAGQETQYF.

Written as DNA, the CDR3 is TGTGCCAGCAGCTTGGTTGAGCAGTTCTTC. Amino acid sequence: CASSLVEQFF. J is TRBJ2-1 and V is TRBV5-8; D gene uncertain. This CDR3 spans 10 amino acids. Trimming stripped 0 bases from V and 9 bases from J, with 1 base between. Germline lookup yields CDR1 SGHTS and CDR2 YDEGEE. The full variable domain, rest sourced from reference TRBV5-8 and TRBJ2-1, is EAGVTQSPTHLIKTRGQQATLRCSPISGHTSVYWYQQALGLGLQFLLWYDEGEERNRGNFPPRFSGRQFPNYSSELNVNALELEDSALYLCASSLVEQFFGPGTRLTVL.

This clone was observed a handful of times. The genes are TRBV6-1 and TRBJ1-5; D unclear. CDR1 and CDR2 (germline): MNHNS, SASEGT. This CDR3 is 13 amino acids long. V dropped 2 bases and J dropped 7 bases, with 9 bases sitting between them. The CDR3 region is CASSEMKGQPQHF. CDR3 DNA: TGTGCCAGCAGTGAAATGAAGGGCCAGCCCCAGCATTTT.

The rearrangement links TRBV5-5 to TRBJ1-1; TRBD1 agrees at 7 bases. V lost 4 bases, J lost 3 bases, and 3 bases stayed unmatched. Germline V gene sequence: CDR1 SGHKS, CDR2 YYEKEE (reference sequence). The CDR3 is made up of 13 amino acids. CDR3 DNA: TGTGCCAGCAGCAAAACAGGGGACACTGAAGCTTTCTTT. Protein product: CASSKTGDTEAFF. The full variable domain, rest sourced from reference TRBV5-5 and TRBJ1-1, is DAGVTQSPTHLIKTRGQQVTLRCSPISGHKSVSWYQQVLGQGPQFIFQYYEKEERGRGNFPDRFSARQFPNYSSELNVNALLLGDSALYLCASSKTGDTEAFFGQGTRLTVV.

This chain links TRBV5-5 with TRBJ1-2; 7 bases match TRBD1. After removal of 5 bases from V and 6 bases from J, the junction contained 7 bases not matched to a gene. The V gene's germline CDR1 is SGHKS and CDR2 YYEKEE (reference sequence). The CDR3 extends over 13 amino acids. CDR3 sequence reads: CASSTYRGDGYTF. The CDR3 DNA reads as TGTGCCAGCAGTACATACAGGGGAGATGGCTACACCTTC.